This TCR beta chain stems from a study of blood T cells in healthy people across ages. Findings of the study overall: Per million T cells, TCR beta diversity dropped about linearly as age rose. Investigators viewed diversity estimates from one million T cells as underestimates, the study reported.

The length of the CDR3 is 14 residues. Germline values: CDR1 DFQATT, CDR2 SNEGSKA (reference sequence). V lost 0 bases to trimming and J lost 1 base, with 9 bases between them. A note on this clonotype: Its antigen remains unknown.

It was with a sample-barcoded 5' primer and a J-beta primer mix that a second PCR of roughly 7 to 12 cycles was run. One entry per CDR3 protein results from TCRdb running MiXCR on the 5' RACE reads. The sample yields over a million distinct CDR3 sequences, around 59% seen once. Sequenced: blood. The sequence derives from a young man in good health. V is TRBV20-1 and J is TRBJ2-5; D could derive from TRBD1 or TRBD2 (5 bases each). CDR3 sequence: CSARDWDGQETQYF. The DNA of the CDR3 is TGCAGTGCTAGAGATTGGGACGGCCAAGAGACCCAGTACTTC.